The present T cell receptor (beta chain) was sequenced within a study of CD8+CD57+ T cells in acquired aplastic anemia (dated by TCRdb to 2016 to 2019). Broadly, across the study: On average, sorted CD4+ and CD8+ cells yielded about 3 ug of extracted DNA, with a range of 0.2 to 27.4 ug. General conclusions and limits of the study: Twenty-nine CD8+ CDR3 sequences were found to be shared between patients and controls, but these sequences appeared to be highly expressed in patients and within the immunodominant clones of the patients. Patients and healthy controls showed no significant difference in CD8+ Simpson's diversity (P=0.060).

The study deep-sequenced TCR repertoires of sorted CD4+ and CD8+ blood T cells from severe aplastic anemia patients and healthy subjects. Ficoll-Paque density gradient centrifugation was used to isolate peripheral blood mononuclear cells. CD4+ and CD8+ T cells were sorted by FACS or magnetic beads before DNA extraction. The CDR3 runs 13 amino acids, cysteine and phenylalanine included. Of the read, only the CDR3 DNA is kept; its 39 bases are in frame from base 1. CDR1 and CDR2 are read off the germline V gene as SGHRS and YFSETQ. This clonotype was seen a few times. The specificity of this receptor is unknown. At one end, the junction sequence differs from germline, possibly due to a read error. Profiling of TCR beta VDJ combinations and CDR3 sequences used genomic DNA as the template. An Illumina HiSeq 2000 was the platform used for TCR repertoire sequencing. Per the original workflow: TRBV/TRBJ rearrangement plots, CDR3 size and DJ length profiles, and Simpson's diversity index were used to evaluate the repertoires. The most abundant DNA sequence in the deep sequencing data was taken as the immunodominant clone. CDR3 amino acid sequences were checked for sharing between subjects and were compared against published repertoires and the VDJdb database. TCRdb handled the public reads itself, with Q25 trimming in fastp and clone calling in MiXCR, and kept productive beta chains. Rows matching on CDR3 protein sequence are summarized as one entry with the most common DNA and genes. The V and J calls and clone size are TCRdb's, not the authors'. The sample table contains approximately 200,000 distinct CDR3 sequences; only one count was recorded for under 70% of them. The ten largest clones capture around 45% of the sample.

The receptor's source is a human donor with severe aplastic anemia or a healthy control (not recorded which). The V and J segments used are TRBV5-1 and TRBJ1-6; the D region possibly corresponds to TRBD1 (5 bases align). Sequenced: sorted CD4+, CD8+, or CD8+CD57+ T cells (not recorded which) from PBMCs. In nucleotide form, the sequence is TGTGCCAGCAGCTTAGGGGCGAGGTCACCCCTCCACTTT. Translated, this is CASSLGARSPLHF.